The 27 T cell receptor beta chains below come from one sample, sequenced in a study of blood T cell repertoires in COVID-19. Sequencing used immunoSEQ multiplex PCR; TCRdb keeps in-frame clones, though not all of them. The sample holds fewer than 100,000 clones; roughly 90% are singletons and the top ten take 0.65% to 0.95%. Sequences were obtained from peripheral blood. The receptors derive from a woman of 80 years or more with acute or convalescent COVID-19.

The chain carries TRBV7-9 and TRBJ1-1; TRBD1 agrees at 8 bases. The CDR3 extends over 17 amino acids. From germline, CDR1 is SEHNR and CDR2 FQNEAQ (reference sequence). The V segment lost 5 bases and the J segment 4 bases; nucleotides outside the gene matches: 15. CDR3 coding DNA: TGTGCCAGCAGCCAGGGGGCGATAAGGTCCTTAGGCACTGAAGCTTTCTTT. This translates into CASSQGAIRSLGTEAFF.

Only one count was recorded for this clone. CDR3 region: CASSQDERGQPQHF. The CDR3 nucleotides read TGTGCCAGCAGCCAAGATGAGCGAGGTCAGCCCCAGCATTTT. The chain joins TRBV3-1 (or the pseudogene TRBV3-2) to TRBJ1-5; D is unresolved. The CDR3 contains 14 residues. Between the trimmed V and J ends, which lost 0 bases and 6 bases, there was a span of 9 bases. CDR1 LGHDT and CDR2 YNNKEL come from the germline V gene (reference sequence).

This chain connects TRBV5-4 to TRBJ2-5; D is unresolved. Trimming stripped 0 bases from V and 0 bases from J, with 9 bases between. This CDR3 is built from 15 residues. Per germline, CDR1 SGHNT and CDR2 YYREEE (reference sequence). CDR3 nucleotides: TGTGCCAGCAGCTTGGGAGGAACAAACCAAGAGACCCAGTACTTC. It yields the protein CASSLGGTNQETQYF.

CDR3 nucleotide sequence: TGTGCCAGCAGCTACCCCCGGACAGCCGCGAACACCGGGGAGCTGTTTTTT. Its protein is CASSYPRTAANTGELFF. The chain links TRBV11-2 to TRBJ2-2; D is possibly TRBD1 (6 bases). Deletions cut 4 bases from V and 0 bases from J, with 15 bases between. CDR3 length: 17 residues. Germline loops: CDR1 SGHAT, CDR2 FQNNGV.

The J gene is TRBJ1-4, the V gene TRBV6-6, with a tentative D call TRBD1 (5 bases). V gave up 5 bases and J gave up 6 bases, with 10 bases separating them. In germline, CDR1 is MNHNY, CDR2 SVGAGI (reference sequence). This CDR3 has 13 residues. CDR3 loop: CASSDWTYEKLFF. The CDR3 nucleotides are TGTGCCAGCAGTGATTGGACATATGAAAAACTGTTTTTT.

This clone was seen a single time. CDR3 nucleotide sequence: TGTGCCAGTAGAAAGGCGGACAGCCCCTATGGCTACACCTTC. Translated: CASRKADSPYGYTF. J is TRBJ1-2 and V is TRBV19, with D possibly TRBD1 on 6 matching bases. This CDR3 is built from 14 residues. In germline, CDR1 is LNHDA, CDR2 SQIVND (reference sequence). The ends were cut back, 6 bases at V and 4 bases at J, with 15 bases in the middle.

V gene TRBV7-9 combines with J gene TRBJ2-3; weak D call: TRBD2 (7 bases). This CDR3 is 15 amino acids long. Trimming stripped 1 base from V and 2 bases from J, with 10 bases between. Per germline, CDR1 SEHNR and CDR2 FQNEAQ (reference sequence). The CDR3 loop reads CASSLVAGATDTQYF. CDR3 in DNA: TGTGCCAGCAGCTTAGTGGCGGGGGCCACAGATACGCAGTATTTT.

The chain is built from TRBV7-2 and TRBJ1-6, with D uncertain. The germline gives CDR1 SGHTA, CDR2 FQGNSA. The CDR3 runs to 15 residues. Trimming cost V 6 bases and J 3 bases, with 12 bases left between them. CDR3 region: CASRAEANYNSPLHF. CDR3 DNA sequence: TGTGCCAGCAGGGCGGAAGCCAACTATAATTCACCCCTCCACTTT.

In this sample, this clone turned up once. The chain combines TRBV7-2 with TRBJ1-2; D is unclear. Trimming removed 5 bases at V and 4 bases at J, with 8 bases between. CDR3 length equals 12 residues. CDR1 SGHTA and CDR2 FQGNSA come from the germline V gene. CDR3 residues: CASSPFRYGYTF. CDR3 nucleotide sequence: TGTGCCAGCAGCCCCTTCCGCTATGGCTACACCTTC.

The chain is built from TRBV2 and TRBJ1-6; D call uncertain. The ends were cut back, 6 bases at V and 9 bases at J, with 12 bases in the middle. The germline CDR1 and CDR2 sequences are SNHLY and FYNNEI. This CDR3 is 13 amino acids long. The CDR3 region has the DNA TGTGCCAGCAGGAAGGGAGTAGGTTCACCCCTCCACTTT. Translated: CASRKGVGSPLHF.

This clone was observed a single time. The CDR3 DNA reads as TGTGCCAGTAGCGACAGCTCAGGTGAAAAACTGTTTTTT. This codes for CASSDSSGEKLFF. The chain is built from TRBV19 and TRBJ1-4; TRBD1 might be the D (5 bases). Trimming pared 6 bases from V and 7 bases from J, leaving 12 bases between. Looked up from germline, CDR1 is LNHDA and CDR2 is SQIVND (reference sequence). The CDR3 sequence is 13 residues long. Looking up the rest from reference TRBV19 and TRBJ1-4 gives the full variable domain: DGGITQSPKYLFRKEGQNVTLSCEQNLNHDAMYWYRQDPGQGLRLIYYSQIVNDFQKGDIAEGYSVSREKKESFPLTVTSAQKNPTAFYLCASSDSSGEKLFFGSGTQLSVL.

This sequence joins TRBV5-5 and TRBJ2-7, with TRBD2 matching over 9 bases. With V trimmed by 4 bases and J by 0 bases, 14 bases remained unmatched. The V gene's germline CDR1 is SGHKS and CDR2 YYEKEE (reference sequence). The CDR3 is made up of 18 amino acids. For the CDR3, the DNA is TGTGCCAGCAGCACCCAACACCGGACTAGCGCAAGCTCCTACGAGCAGTACTTC. This encodes CASSTQHRTSASSYEQYF. The full variable domain, rest sourced from reference TRBV5-5 and TRBJ2-7, is DAGVTQSPTHLIKTRGQQVTLRCSPISGHKSVSWYQQVLGQGPQFIFQYYEKEERGRGNFPDRFSARQFPNYSSELNVNALLLGDSALYLCASSTQHRTSASSYEQYFGPGTRLTVT.

The rearrangement uses TRBV5-5 and TRBJ2-5; 7 nucleotides line up with TRBD1. Germline-derived CDR1 and CDR2 are SGHKS and YYEKEE (reference sequence). The length of the CDR3 is 15 residues. The V and J ends lost 4 bases and 2 bases, in that order; junction bases with no gene match: 8. Here the CDR3 reads CASSGGGDRQETQYF. CDR3 bases: TGTGCCAGCAGCGGTGGTGGGGACAGACAAGAGACCCAGTACTTC.

The genes are TRBV5-1 and TRBJ2-5; 8 nucleotides match TRBD1. The CDR3 extends over 15 amino acids. Trimming took 0 bases from V and 5 from J; bases not matched to a gene: 6. Germline-derived CDR1 and CDR2 are SGHRS and YFSETQ. The DNA of the CDR3 is TGCGCCAGCAGCTTGGAGGACAGGGTGGGGGAGACCCAGTACTTC. This gives the protein CASSLEDRVGETQYF.

The sample holds a few counts of this clone. Distinct nucleotide sequences in the sample also encode this CDR3. CDR3 nucleotide sequence: TGTGCCAGCTCACCAGACAGGGACTATGGCTACACCTTC. Its translation: CASSPDRDYGYTF. The chain has TRBV18 and TRBJ1-2, with 7 nucleotides matching TRBD1. CDR1 is KGHSH and CDR2 is LQKENI in the germline V gene. Trimming took 2 bases from V and 3 from J; bases not matched to a gene: 0. The CDR3 extends over 13 amino acids.

This clone was seen once. The chain couples TRBV2 to TRBJ1-2; D is uncertain. This CDR3 is 13 amino acids long. Between the trimmed V and J ends, which lost 4 bases and 2 bases, there was a span of 8 bases. Germline V gene data show CDR1 as SNHLY and CDR2 as FYNNEI. CDR3 amino acids: CASSVAGNYGYTF. The CDR3 bases are TGTGCCAGCAGTGTCGCAGGCAACTATGGCTACACCTTC. The full variable domain, its missing parts supplied by reference TRBV2 and TRBJ1-2, is EPEVTQTPSHQVTQMGQEVILRCVPISNHLYFYWYRQILGQKVEFLVSFYNNEISEKSEIFDDQFSVERPDGSNFTLKIRSTKLEDSAMYFCASSVAGNYGYTFGSGTRLTVV.

The chain combines TRBV11-2 with TRBJ2-1; 8 bases align to TRBD1. J gave up 9 bases and V 1 base, and 5 bases lay outside the gene matches. Germline V gene sequence: CDR1 SGHAT, CDR2 FQNNGV. This CDR3 has 14 amino acids. Here the CDR3 DNA reads TGTGCCAGCAGCTTAGGGACAGGGAAACTTGAGCAGTTCTTC. It translates to CASSLGTGKLEQFF.

The chain has TRBV6-5 and TRBJ2-7; 8 bases match TRBD1. Germline V gene lookup returns CDR1 MNHEY and CDR2 SVGAGI. The CDR3 is 13 amino acids. V lost 8 bases, J lost 1 base, and 4 bases stayed unmatched. For the CDR3, the DNA is TGTGCCAGCCGGGACAGGCCTTCCTACGAGCAGTACTTC. This codes for CASRDRPSYEQYF.

The genes are TRBV18 and TRBJ2-6, with 7 nucleotides matching TRBD1. The CDR3 sequence is 15 residues long. V lost 3 bases, J lost 4 bases, and 3 bases stayed unmatched. Per the germline V gene, CDR1 is KGHSH and CDR2 is LQKENI. This CDR3 is CASSPGQAGANVLTF. CDR3 DNA sequence: TGTGCCAGCTCACCCGGACAGGCAGGGGCCAACGTCCTGACTTTC.

The rearrangement uses TRBV5-1 and TRBJ1-2; 8 nucleotides match TRBD1. Germline CDR1 is SGHRS and CDR2 is YFSETQ. CDR3 size: 13 residues. V gave up 5 bases and J gave up 3 bases; unmatched junction bases: 3. In DNA form, the CDR3 reads TGCGCCAGCAGTCCCAGGGGGCACTATGGCTACACCTTC. Translated: CASSPRGHYGYTF.

This chain connects TRBV19 to TRBJ1-2, with TRBD1 matching 9 bases. The CDR3 extends over 14 amino acids. V lost 1 base to trimming and J lost 7 bases; unmatched junction nucleotides: 4. Germline values: CDR1 LNHDA, CDR2 SQIVND (reference sequence). The CDR3 region is CASSIAQGASGYTF. Written as DNA, the CDR3 is TGTGCCAGTAGTATAGCACAGGGGGCGAGTGGCTACACCTTC.

The chain carries TRBV18 and TRBJ2-1; D possibly corresponds to TRBD1 (5 bases). V was cut by 0 bases and J by 4 bases, with 13 bases left in between. The length of the CDR3 is 16 residues. Germline CDR1 reads KGHSH; CDR2 reads LQKENI. CDR3 sequence reads: CASSPPSGQDYNEQFF. CDR3 in DNA: TGTGCCAGCTCACCACCCTCCGGACAAGATTACAATGAGCAGTTCTTC.

The gene calls are TRBV19 and TRBJ2-4; 8 nucleotides agree with TRBD1. Germline V CDR1 and CDR2: LNHDA, SQIVND (reference sequence). This CDR3 contains 15 residues. The junction had 8 bases not matched to a gene; V was cut back by 6 bases and J by 4 bases. The CDR3 loop is CASRTDRGGKNIQYF. The CDR3 DNA reads TGTGCCAGTAGAACTGACAGGGGCGGGAAAAACATTCAGTACTTC.

This clone was recorded only once. J is TRBJ1-1 and V is TRBV5-1, with D possibly TRBD1 on 6 matching bases. The CDR3 sequence is 12 residues long. Deletions cut 2 bases from V and 7 bases from J, with 9 bases between. Germline CDR1 is SGHRS and CDR2 is YFSETQ. The DNA for the CDR3 is TGCGCCAGCAGCTTAACAGGGATTGAAGCTTTCTTT. This gives the protein CASSLTGIEAFF.

The V gene is TRBV11-2, the J gene TRBJ2-5; D perhaps matches TRBD1 (5 bases). V shed 5 bases and J shed 2 bases, with 12 bases lying between them. This CDR3 has 14 residues. The germline CDR1 and CDR2 sequences are SGHAT and FQNNGV. The CDR3 reads CASSEGAPQETQYF. CDR3 nucleotide sequence: TGTGCCAGCAGCGAAGGGGCTCCTCAAGAGACCCAGTACTTC.

The chain couples TRBV5-1 to TRBJ2-3; D might be TRBD2 (5 bases). Trimming stripped 4 bases from V and 1 base from J, with 16 bases between. CDR3 length equals 16 residues. Germline-derived CDR1 and CDR2 are SGHRS and YFSETQ. The CDR3 loop reads CASSPQTRGGTDTQYF. The CDR3 DNA is TGCGCCAGCAGCCCCCAAACTAGAGGTGGCACAGATACGCAGTATTTT. Full variable domain (remainder filled in from reference TRBV5-1 and TRBJ2-3): KAGVTQTPRYLIKTRGQQVTLSCSPISGHRSVSWYQQTPGQGLQFLFEYFSETQRNKGNFPGRFSGRQFSNSRSEMNVSTLELGDSALYLCASSPQTRGGTDTQYFGPGTRLTVL.

The CDR3 is CASSRRQGKTDTQYF. The CDR3 DNA follows: TGTGCCAGCAGCCGTAGACAGGGGAAGACGGATACGCAGTATTTT. This sequence joins TRBV13 and TRBJ2-3; 8 positions agree with TRBD1. V was clipped by 5 bases and J by 6 bases; unmatched bases: 10. The germline V gene encodes CDR1 PRHDT and CDR2 FYEKMQ (reference sequence). The CDR3 has 15 residues. Supplemented by reference TRBV13 and TRBJ2-3, the full variable domain reads AAGVIQSPRHLIKEKRETATLKCYPIPRHDTVYWYQQGPGQDPQFLISFYEKMQSDKGSIPDRFSAQQFSDYHSELNMSSLELGDSALYFCASSRRQGKTDTQYFGPGTRLTVL.